This T cell receptor (beta chain) was identified during a study of blood T cell repertoires in COVID-19. The data were produced by immunoSEQ multiplex PCR, yet TCRdb's version contains in-frame clones alone and is incomplete. The sample yields 81,000 or so clones, 70% to 90% seen once. The receptor was derived from a woman in her 70s with active or convalescent COVID-19. The sample consisted of peripheral blood.

The CDR3 spells CAISEWTGSNSPLHF. CDR3 coding DNA: TGTGCCATCAGTGAGTGGACAGGGAGTAATTCACCCCTCCACTTT. The chain uses TRBV10-3 and TRBJ1-6; 8 positions match TRBD1. This CDR3 spans 15 amino acids. CDR1 and CDR2 (germline): ENHRY, SYGVKD. V lost 1 base, J lost 6 bases, and 2 bases stayed unmatched.